Sequencing of this T cell receptor (beta chain) was carried out in a study of identical twins. Study findings and constraints: There was more out-of-frame TCR alpha sharing in monozygotic twins than models estimated.

This clonotype showed up many times. Its antigen is unidentified. TCRdb called the 5' RACE reads again in MiXCR, with one record for every CDR3 protein. The table includes fewer than 250,000 distinct CDR3 sequences, 7.5% detected once. The V and J ends lost 2 bases and 5 bases respectively, with 9 bases between them. The CDR3 has 13 amino acids. Germline V gene lookup returns CDR1 SGHTA and CDR2 FQGTGA. These same records also appear under a second study, on yellow fever vaccine responses in identical twins.

This chain joins TRBV7-3 and TRBJ1-1; possibly TRBD1 for D (5 bases). This clonotype was obtained from a young woman in good health. Sequencing was carried out using memory (CD45RO+) T cells sorted from blood. The CDR3: CASSLGGWTEAFF. CDR3 coding DNA: TGTGCCAGCAGCTTAGGGGGGTGGACTGAAGCTTTCTTT. Full variable domain (missing parts from reference TRBV7-3 and TRBJ1-1): GAGVSQTPSNKVTEKGKYVELRCDPISGHTALYWYRQSLGQGPEFLIYFQGTGAADDSGLPNDRFFAVRPEGSVSTLKIQRTERGDSAVYLCASSLGGWTEAFFGQGTRLTVV.